This TCR beta chain was observed in a study of T cell changes during pregnancy in multiple sclerosis. The V gene's germline CDR1 is MDHEN and CDR2 SYDVKM. V lost 4 bases and J lost 4, with 4 bases in between. CDR3 length: 11 residues. In its sample, this clone was seen once. TCRdb's copy holds only in-frame clones and misses some; the assay was immunoSEQ multiplex PCR. In the table there are about 48,000 clones, about 92% of which are singletons. The origin of this receptor is a female donor in good health, enrolled as a control in a pregnancy study. J is TRBJ1-1 and V is TRBV28; D gene uncertain. The specimen comprised CD4+ T cells from peripheral blood mononuclear cells, sampled in the second trimester of pregnancy. CDR3 nucleotide sequence: TGTGCCAGCAGTTCCCTCACTGAAGCTTTCTTT. Translation gives CASSSLTEAFF.